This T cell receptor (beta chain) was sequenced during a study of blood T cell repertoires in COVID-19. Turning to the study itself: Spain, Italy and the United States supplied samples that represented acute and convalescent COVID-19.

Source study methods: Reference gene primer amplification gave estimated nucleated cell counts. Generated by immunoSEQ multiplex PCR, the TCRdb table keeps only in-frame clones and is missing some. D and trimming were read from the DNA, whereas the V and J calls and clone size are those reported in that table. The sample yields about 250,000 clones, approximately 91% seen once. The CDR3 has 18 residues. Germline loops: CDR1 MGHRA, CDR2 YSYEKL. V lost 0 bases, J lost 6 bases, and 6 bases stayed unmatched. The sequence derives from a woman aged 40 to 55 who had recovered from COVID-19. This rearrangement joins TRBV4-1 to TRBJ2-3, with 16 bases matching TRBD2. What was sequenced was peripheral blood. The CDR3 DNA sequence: TGCGCCAGCAGCCAAGAACCGGGACTAGCGGGAGGGGAGGATACGCAGTATTTT. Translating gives CASSQEPGLAGGEDTQYF.